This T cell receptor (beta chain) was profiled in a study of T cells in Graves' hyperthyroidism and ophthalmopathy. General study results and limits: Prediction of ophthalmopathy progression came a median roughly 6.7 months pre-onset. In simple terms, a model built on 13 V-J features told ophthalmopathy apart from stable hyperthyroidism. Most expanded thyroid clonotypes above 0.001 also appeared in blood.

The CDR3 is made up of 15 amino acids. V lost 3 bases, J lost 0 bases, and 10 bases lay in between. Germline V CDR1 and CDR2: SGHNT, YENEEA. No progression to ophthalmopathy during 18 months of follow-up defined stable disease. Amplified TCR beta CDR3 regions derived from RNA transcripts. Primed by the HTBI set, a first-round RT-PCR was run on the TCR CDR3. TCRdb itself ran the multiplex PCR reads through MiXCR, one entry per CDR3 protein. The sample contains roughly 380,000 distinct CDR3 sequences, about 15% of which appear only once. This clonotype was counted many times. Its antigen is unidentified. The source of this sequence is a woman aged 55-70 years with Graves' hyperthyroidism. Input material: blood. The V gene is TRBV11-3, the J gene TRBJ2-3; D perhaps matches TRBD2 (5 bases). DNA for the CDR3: TGTGCCAGCAGCTTTGGACTCATTAGCACAGATACGCAGTATTTT. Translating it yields CASSFGLISTDTQYF. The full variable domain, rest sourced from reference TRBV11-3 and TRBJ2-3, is EAGVVQSPRYKIIEKKQPVAFWCNPISGHNTLYWYLQNLGQGPELLIRYENEEAVDDSQLPKDRFSAERLKGVDSTLKIQPAELGDSAVYLCASSFGLISTDTQYFGPGTRLTVL.